Following are 14 T cell receptor beta chains from one sample sequenced in a study of blood T cell repertoires in COVID-19. The protocol was immunoSEQ multiplex PCR, while the TCRdb copy is restricted to in-frame clones and leaves out a portion. The sample holds under 120,000 clones; roughly nine tenths are singletons and the top ten take approximately 30%. The sequenced sample consisted of peripheral blood. These receptors originate from a woman older than 75 with acute or convalescent COVID-19.

The chain combines TRBV15 with TRBJ2-7; 12 bases match TRBD2. Germline V gene sequence: CDR1 LNHNV, CDR2 YYDKDF (reference sequence). J gave up 3 bases and V 1 base, and 4 bases lay outside the gene matches. This CDR3 has 16 amino acids. The CDR3 DNA is TGTGCCACCAGCAGAGGTCTAGCGGGGGGGGACTACGAGCAGTACTTC. It codes for CATSRGLAGGDYEQYF.

The chain links TRBV12-3 or TRBV12-4 to TRBJ1-2; D is uncertain. Trimming took 1 base from V and 8 from J, leaving 11 bases between them. The CDR3 spans 13 residues. The CDR3 protein is CASSLGYSGGYTF. For the CDR3, the DNA is TGTGCCAGCAGTTTAGGGTACAGTGGGGGCTACACCTTC.

V and J are TRBV25-1 and TRBJ1-3; a possible D gene is TRBD1 (5 bases). CDR3 length: 18 residues. The ends were cut back, 2 bases at V and 2 bases at J, with 19 bases in the middle. CDR1 is MGHDK and CDR2 is SYGVNS in the germline V gene. The DNA of the CDR3 is TGTGCCAGCAGTGAAACTATAGGACGGAGGGGAGCTGGAAACACCATATATTTT. Its translation: CASSETIGRRGAGNTIYF.

The chain links TRBV28 to TRBJ2-1; 9 nucleotides line up with TRBD2. Trimming at V came to 8 bases and at J to 8 bases, leaving 4 bases not matched to a gene. The V gene's germline CDR1 is MDHEN and CDR2 SYDVKM. The CDR3 is 12 residues long. CDR3 coding DNA: TGTGCCAGCGCGGGGGGGGTGCATGAGCAGTTCTTC. It codes for CASAGGVHEQFF. The whole variable domain, remainder taken from reference TRBV28 and TRBJ2-1, is DVKVTQSSRYLVKRTGEKVFLECVQDMDHENMFWYRQDPGLGLRLIYFSYDVKMKEKGDIPEGYSVSREKKERFSLILESASTNQTSMYLCASAGGVHEQFFGPGTRLTVL.

J is TRBJ1-6 and V is TRBV4-1; D is ambiguous. Trimming removed 6 bases from V and 4 bases from J, with 10 bases in between. Germline-derived CDR1 and CDR2 are MGHRA and YSYEKL. The CDR3 sequence is 14 residues long. The CDR3 coding sequence is TGCGCCAGCAGTCTTAGAGGGTATAATTCACCCCTCCACTTT. Translating gives CASSLRGYNSPLHF.

The chain employs TRBV3-1 (or the pseudogene TRBV3-2) and TRBJ2-7; D uncertain. The CDR3 length is 12 residues. V lost 0 bases, J lost 7 bases, and 7 bases lay in between. Germline V lookup: CDR1 LGHDT, CDR2 YNNKEL (reference sequence). The CDR3 loop reads CASSQERQEQYF. The CDR3 coding sequence is TGTGCCAGCAGCCAAGAACGACAAGAGCAGTACTTC.

The V gene is TRBV2, the J gene TRBJ1-2; D is undetermined. V was pared by 4 bases and J by 4 bases, with 13 bases between. In germline, CDR1 is SNHLY, CDR2 FYNNEI. The CDR3 extends over 14 amino acids. The chain's CDR3 is CASSGLPSSYGYTF. The CDR3 DNA is TGTGCCAGCAGTGGACTACCGAGTTCCTATGGCTACACCTTC.

This rearrangement joins TRBV30 to TRBJ1-5, with D unclear. V lost 0 bases, J lost 0 bases, and 9 bases lay in between. The germline V gene encodes CDR1 GTSNPN and CDR2 SVGIG (reference sequence). This CDR3 has 15 residues. CDR3 residues: CAWSVGDHSNQPQHF. CDR3 DNA: TGTGCCTGGAGTGTTGGAGATCATAGCAATCAGCCCCAGCATTTT.

The rearrangement uses TRBV7-8 and TRBJ2-2; maybe TRBD1 (6 bases). There are 15 residues in the CDR3. The ends were cut back, 4 bases at V and 1 base at J, with 10 bases in the middle. Per germline, CDR1 SGHVS and CDR2 FQNEAQ. The CDR3 nucleotides are TGTGCCAGCAGCTCAGTGGGACAGAACACCGGGGAGCTGTTTTTT. It is translated as CASSSVGQNTGELFF.

The rearrangement links TRBV4-3 to TRBJ2-7, with D perhaps matching TRBD1 (5 bases). CDR3 length: 14 amino acids. V lost 1 base and J 3 bases, leaving 10 bases between the germline ends. CDR1 LGHNA and CDR2 YSLEER come from the germline V gene. CDR3 sequence: CASSQVGDGYEQYF. The CDR3 region has the DNA TGCGCCAGCAGCCAAGTAGGGGATGGCTACGAGCAGTACTTC.

This clone was picked up one time. The rearrangement links TRBV10-3 to TRBJ2-1; D not resolved. V lost 4 bases, J lost 5 bases, and 12 bases lay in between. Germline CDR1 ENHRY, CDR2 SYGVKD. The CDR3 loop spans 14 amino acids. The CDR3 reads CAISGPQKNNEQFF. DNA of the CDR3: TGTGCCATCAGTGGGCCCCAGAAAAACAATGAGCAGTTCTTC.

The chain recombines TRBV9 with TRBJ2-5; 10 bases match TRBD2. V was pared by 4 bases and J by 2 bases, with 8 bases of the junction left unmatched. Germline V gene sequence: CDR1 SGDLS, CDR2 YYNGEE. This CDR3 spans 16 amino acids. The CDR3 reads CASSSRLAGGQETQYF. CDR3 coding DNA: TGTGCCAGCAGCTCCCGACTAGCGGGTGGTCAAGAGACCCAGTACTTC. The variable domain in full, completed from reference TRBV9 and TRBJ2-5, reads DSGVTQTPKHLITATGQRVTLRCSPRSGDLSVYWYQQSLDQGLQFLIQYYNGEERAKGNILERFSAQQFPDLHSELNLSSLELGDSALYFCASSSRLAGGQETQYFGPGTRLLVL.

The rearrangement joins TRBV6-5 to TRBJ2-1; tentative D call: TRBD1 (6 bases). Germline CDR1 is MNHEY and CDR2 is SVGAGI. Trimming cost V 7 bases and J 0 bases, with 13 bases left between them. CDR3 length equals 15 residues. This CDR3 is CASIIQGLSYNEQFF. In DNA, the CDR3 is TGTGCCAGCATCATACAGGGCCTCTCCTACAATGAGCAGTTCTTC.

The CDR3 bases are TGTGCCATCAGTGACGGGGGAGGGCACGAGCAGTACTTC. Amino acids: CAISDGGGHEQYF. The chain couples TRBV10-3 to TRBJ2-7; TRBD2 aligns across 7 bases. V gave up 3 bases and J gave up 5 bases; unmatched junction bases: 4. Per the germline V gene, CDR1 is ENHRY and CDR2 is SYGVKD. This CDR3 contains 13 residues.